This entry lists 12 T cell receptor beta chains sequenced from one sample in a study of T cells after yellow fever vaccination. From the 5' RACE reads, TCRdb called clonotypes with MiXCR, one entry per CDR3 protein. The data contain a few hundred thousand distinct CDR3 sequences, less than 9% of them seen just once; the ten biggest clones take up around 0.9%. Sequenced here: CD4+ T cells sorted from PBMCs, sampled 15 days after the yellow fever booster vaccination. The receptor set was obtained from a man aged 25-45 years who received the YFV17D yellow fever vaccine.

The gene calls are TRBV6-1 and TRBJ2-2; D remains unclear. The CDR3 totals 13 residues. With 5 bases removed from V and 1 base from J, the gap between germline ends came to 5 bases. Germline loops: CDR1 MNHNS, CDR2 SASEGT. CDR3 sequence reads: CASSRQNTGELFF. The CDR3 bases are TGTGCCAGCAGTCGACAGAACACCGGGGAGCTGTTTTTT.

This chain uses TRBV18 with TRBJ2-1; no definite D call. Trimming stripped 2 bases from V and 5 bases from J, with 10 bases between. The germline V gene has CDR1 KGHSH and CDR2 LQKENI. This CDR3 has 14 amino acids. The CDR3 here is CASSPSATNNEQFF. CDR3 coding DNA: TGTGCCAGCTCACCATCGGCGACCAACAATGAGCAGTTCTTC.

This chain links TRBV7-9 with TRBJ2-5, with TRBD2 identical over 16 bases. The germline V gene encodes CDR1 SEHNR and CDR2 FQNEAQ (reference sequence). CDR3 size: 16 residues. Trimming took 5 bases from V and 7 from J; bases not matched to a gene: 7. CDR3 residues: CASSPGTSGRAGTQYF. CDR3 DNA: TGTGCCAGCAGCCCCGGGACTAGCGGGAGGGCCGGGACCCAGTACTTC.

The chain has TRBV6-2 or TRBV6-3 and TRBJ2-3, with 11 bases matching TRBD1. The germline CDR1 and CDR2 sequences are MNHEY and SVGEGT. V lost 6 bases, J lost 4 bases, and 3 bases stayed unmatched. The CDR3 contains 14 residues. CDR3 region: CASRWGQGADTQYF. For the CDR3, the DNA is TGTGCCAGCAGATGGGGACAGGGGGCAGATACGCAGTATTTT.

This clonotype was counted between two and nine times. The rearrangement links TRBV20-1 to TRBJ2-1; D may correspond to TRBD1 or TRBD2 (5 bases each). The CDR3 runs to 15 residues. The V gene lost 5 bases and the J gene lost 4 bases, with 18 bases spanning the gap. Looked up from germline, CDR1 is DFQATT and CDR2 is SNEGSKA (reference sequence). The CDR3 region has the DNA TGCAGTGCTCATACGGGGACCACACATTACAATGAGCAGTTCTTC. Its protein product is CSAHTGTTHYNEQFF.

This clonotype was seen repeatedly, ten times or more. The rearrangement joins TRBV3-1 to TRBJ2-7; no reliable D call. The CDR3 covers 15 residues. The germline V gene has CDR1 LGHDT and CDR2 YNNKEL (reference sequence). Deletions cut 8 bases from V and 1 base from J, with 18 bases between. The CDR3 bases are TGTGCCAGCGCCCCTGGCTGGAGTGGGTCCTACGAGCAGTACTTC. This translates into CASAPGWSGSYEQYF.

This clonotype has more than one count but fewer than ten. This CDR3 is CASSPLAGTNTEAFF. The CDR3 DNA sequence: TGTGCCAGCTCACCACTGGCAGGGACGAACACTGAAGCTTTCTTT. This chain links TRBV18 with TRBJ1-1, with a weak D call TRBD1 (5 bases). CDR1 and CDR2 (germline): KGHSH, LQKENI. The V gene lost 1 base and the J gene lost 1 base, with 10 bases spanning the gap. This CDR3 comprises 15 residues.

V gene TRBV18 combines with J gene TRBJ2-3; 7 bases align to TRBD2. V gave up 4 bases and J gave up 5 bases; unmatched junction bases: 6. This CDR3 has 14 residues. The V gene's germline CDR1 is KGHSH and CDR2 LQKENI. Written as DNA, the CDR3 is TGTGCCAGCTCACGTGGACTAGTTAAAGATACGCAGTATTTT. Protein sequence: CASSRGLVKDTQYF.

This clonotype was detected only a few times. V and J are TRBV20-1 and TRBJ2-5; 9 bases align to TRBD2. The CDR3 spans 15 residues. The J segment lost 4 bases and the V segment lost 2 bases, leaving 8 bases of the junction unmatched. Germline V lookup: CDR1 DFQATT, CDR2 SNEGSKA (reference sequence). The CDR3 DNA reads as TGCAGTGCTAGAATCCTAGCGGGATACGGAGAGACCCAGTACTTC. This sequence encodes CSARILAGYGETQYF.

This clonotype was seen many times. The V and J genes are TRBV5-1 and TRBJ2-5; no definite D call. The CDR3 is 14 residues long. Per the germline V gene, CDR1 is SGHRS and CDR2 is YFSETQ. Trimming removed 2 bases at V and 2 bases at J, with 10 bases between. DNA of the CDR3: TGCGCCAGCAGCTTTAACAGCCTTCAAGAGACCCAGTACTTC. Its protein is CASSFNSLQETQYF.

This clonotype was recorded a few times. V gene TRBV20-1 combines with J gene TRBJ1-2; TRBD1 matches at 7 bases. The J segment lost 4 bases and the V segment lost 4 bases, leaving 12 bases of the junction unmatched. Germline CDR1 and CDR2: DFQATT and SNEGSKA (reference sequence). The CDR3 spans 15 residues. CDR3 amino acids: CSAKKTGSGGYGYTF. DNA of the CDR3: TGCAGTGCTAAAAAGACAGGGTCAGGCGGCTATGGCTACACCTTC.

Ten or more counts support this clonotype. The chain recombines TRBV24-1 with TRBJ2-2; 7 bases are a match to TRBD1. Germline V gene lookup returns CDR1 KGHDR and CDR2 SFDVKD. The CDR3 covers 14 residues. The V gene end was trimmed by 6 bases and the J gene end by 4 bases; junction bases not matched to a gene: 4. CDR3 region: CATSKTGSTGELFF. For the CDR3, the DNA is TGTGCCACCAGTAAGACAGGGAGCACCGGGGAGCTGTTTTTT.